The present T cell receptor (beta chain) was sequenced within a study of blood T cell repertoires in COVID-19. About the study: Donors in the United States, Italy and Spain gave samples during acute or convalescent COVID-19. The cDNA or gDNA used as material had been derived from T cells, B-cell-depleted T cells, or PBMCs.

The length of the CDR3 is 15 residues. Germline V CDR1 and CDR2: WSHSY, SAAADI. V was trimmed by 4 bases and J by 0 bases, leaving 10 bases between them. This clone has just a few counts. Per the authors' pipeline: Estimation of nucleated cell counts relied on the amplification of reference gene primers. Generated by immunoSEQ multiplex PCR, the TCRdb table keeps only in-frame clones and is missing some. V and J calls and clone size are given by that table; D and trimming were obtained from the DNA. This sample yields about 360,000 clones, of which about four fifths are seen a single time; 1.1% belongs to the top ten.

Sequenced input: peripheral blood. This chain uses TRBV10-2 with TRBJ1-5, with D perhaps TRBD1 (6 bases). This TCR derives from a human donor with acute or convalescent COVID-19. The donor label of this sample is uncertain. In DNA form, the CDR3 reads TGCGCCAGCAGTGGGACAGATTATAGCAATCAGCCCCAGCATTTT. It specifies CASSGTDYSNQPQHF.